What follows are 11 T cell receptor beta chains derived from one specimen sequenced in a study of blood T cell repertoires in COVID-19. TCRdb's copy holds only in-frame clones and misses some; the assay was immunoSEQ multiplex PCR. This table holds 150,000 or so clones, 82% found once. What was sequenced was peripheral blood. The source is a woman between 40 and 55 years old with COVID-19, enrolled during active disease.

The CDR3 bases are TGTGCCTGGACCCCTAAGGCGGGGGATAATTCACCCCTCCACTTT. It is translated as CAWTPKAGDNSPLHF. The V call is TRBV30, the J call TRBJ1-6, with a tentative D call TRBD1 (5 bases). The CDR3 loop spans 15 amino acids. With 4 bases removed from V and 5 bases from J, the gap between germline ends came to 15 bases. Germline CDR1 GTSNPN, CDR2 SVGIG (reference sequence).

The chain carries TRBV4-1 and TRBJ2-1; no firm D call. Trimming took 1 base from V and 4 from J, leaving 5 bases between them. The CDR3 runs to 13 residues. The V gene's germline CDR1 is MGHRA and CDR2 YSYEKL. CDR3 DNA: TGCGCCAGCAGCCAAGCCTCTTACAATGAGCAGTTCTTC. It is translated as CASSQASYNEQFF.

The table lists this clone with a count of one. The DNA of the CDR3 is TGCGCCAGCAGCCAAGATCAGGGGACGGGACAGCCGAACACCGGGGAGCTGTTTTTT. Protein sequence: CASSQDQGTGQPNTGELFF. The V gene is TRBV4-1, the J gene TRBJ2-2, with 7 bases matching TRBD1. Trimming took 0 bases from V and 0 from J; bases not matched to a gene: 10. CDR1 and CDR2 (germline): MGHRA, YSYEKL. The CDR3 is 19 amino acids.

The chain carries TRBV28 and TRBJ1-6; D possibly corresponds to TRBD1 (5 bases). The germline V and J ends were trimmed by 8 bases and 6 bases, with 11 bases remaining between them. There are 13 residues in the CDR3. CDR1 and CDR2 from the germline V gene are MDHEN and SYDVKM. In DNA form, the CDR3 reads TGTGCCAGCGAGCGGGGACTTAATTCACCCCTCCACTTT. It translates to CASERGLNSPLHF.

This chain connects TRBV5-6 to TRBJ2-3; 9 bases align to TRBD2. The CDR3 spans 19 residues. V trimming: 1 base; J trimming: 2 bases; junction bases outside the gene matches: 14. Germline loops: CDR1 SGHDT, CDR2 YYEEEE. CDR3 in amino acids: CASSLFLGLSGGSTDTQYF. CDR3 bases: TGTGCCAGCAGCTTGTTTCTCGGGCTTAGCGGGGGTTCCACAGATACGCAGTATTTT.

This clone has only a few counts. V gene TRBV30 combines with J gene TRBJ1-4, with 8 bases matching TRBD1. Germline CDR1 reads GTSNPN; CDR2 reads SVGIG (reference sequence). J gave up 8 bases and V 0 bases, and 2 bases lay outside the gene matches. This CDR3 has 13 amino acids. The CDR3 coding sequence is TGTGCCTGGAGTGTCAGGGGGCGCGAAAAACTGTTTTTT. This gives the protein CAWSVRGREKLFF.

This clone was seen a single time. The chain carries TRBV18 and TRBJ2-7; TRBD2 is a possible D gene (6 bases). CDR3 length equals 16 residues. Germline-derived CDR1 and CDR2 are KGHSH and LQKENI. Trimming took 5 bases from V and 0 from J, leaving 17 bases between them. CDR3 nucleotide sequence: TGTGCCAGCTCATCAACTATAGCGGAGAGCTCCTACGAGCAGTACTTC. Protein: CASSSTIAESSYEQYF.

The genes are TRBV19 and TRBJ1-6, with 8 nucleotides matching TRBD1. The CDR3 length is 13 residues. Germline V gives CDR1 LNHDA, CDR2 SQIVND (reference sequence). The J segment lost 10 bases and the V segment lost 7 bases, leaving 6 bases of the junction unmatched. The chain's CDR3 is CASTDRGGSPLHF. The CDR3 DNA reads TGTGCCAGTACTGACAGGGGTGGATCACCCCTCCACTTT.

The genes are TRBV12-2 and TRBJ1-1; the table's D call, TRBD1, has no DNA check behind it. TRBV12-2 is a listed pseudogene. This CDR3 has 17 amino acids. CDR3 in amino acids: CASRSPSGTARQFVAFF. CDR3 DNA sequence: TGTGCAAGTCGCAGTCCCTCAGGAACAGCTCGACAATTTGTAGCTTTCTTT.

This chain connects TRBV25-1 to TRBJ2-1; D unclear. V lost 10 bases and J 0 bases, leaving 16 bases between the germline ends. The CDR3 consists of 15 residues. Germline CDR1 MGHDK, CDR2 SYGVNS. The CDR3 sequence is CATAWAGRSYNEQFF. The CDR3 nucleotides read TGTGCCACCGCCTGGGCAGGCCGCTCCTACAATGAGCAGTTCTTC.

This chain joins TRBV10-2 and TRBJ2-1; tentatively, D is TRBD2 (5 bases). V was pared by 5 bases and J by 0 bases, with 17 bases between. The CDR3 is 17 residues long. From germline, CDR1 is WSHSY and CDR2 SAAADI. The CDR3 DNA reads TGCGCCAGCAGTACTAGAACGGATCCGAGCTCCTACAATGAGCAGTTCTTC. It yields the protein CASSTRTDPSSYNEQFF.